The clone carrying this TCR beta chain came up once. Antigen specificity is unknown. Other DNA sequences within the sample encode an identical CDR3. The source of the sample is a study of CD8+ T cells in alopecia areata. Overall study findings and caveats: Persistence of many expanded lesional clones was seen in scalp and blood during tofacitinib. Lesional tissue from the scalp (especially in alopecia totalis/universalis) showed higher clonality than normal scalp.

Extracted RNA was reverse transcribed, and the resulting cDNA served as sequencing template. The assay was immunoSEQ multiplex PCR, and TCRdb's table has in-frame clones only and misses some. This sample has about 260,000 clones; around 64% occur once, and the top ten carry 0.75% to 0.95%. Specified treatment: oral pan-JAK inhibitor, 5-10 mg twice daily. Germline V CDR1 and CDR2: SGHDT, YYEEEE. V lost 4 bases and J 3 bases, leaving 10 bases between the germline ends. This CDR3 spans 13 amino acids. The sequence was collected from a human donor with alopecia areata. The sequencing used CD4+ T cells sorted from blood, collected around week 54, from a patient treated with tofacitinib. The rearrangement uses TRBV5-6 and TRBJ1-2; D gene unclear. The DNA for the CDR3 is TGTGCCAGCAGCCCTGGGGAGGACTATGGCTACACCTTC. Translation: CASSPGEDYGYTF.